This TCR beta chain was found in a study of T cell responses to AZD1222 COVID-19 vaccine. Study information: Second doses at about 4 or about 12 weeks were pooled.

Study results and caveats: Scientists sampled the repertoires only once the peak T cell response had passed.

Assay: immunoSEQ multiplex PCR; the TCRdb copy retains only in-frame clones and omits some. The sample lists tens of thousands of clones; about 88% were seen once. This clone was counted between two and nine times. The antigen remains unidentified. The CDR3 has 12 amino acids. CDR1 and CDR2 (germline): SGHTA, FQGNSA. The V end lost 5 bases, the J end lost 8 bases, and 11 bases lay between the germline ends. The starting material was peripheral blood, obtained on day 0 of AZD1222 vaccination. This chain connects TRBV7-2 to TRBJ2-3, with D possibly being TRBD2 (6 bases). This sequence was found in an adult in good health. The CDR3 bases are TGTGCCAGCAGCGCGGGGCGGGTTACGCAGTATTTT. Its translation: CASSAGRVTQYF.